These T cell receptor beta chains were read from a single sample in a study of blood T cell repertoires in COVID-19. TCRdb's table, derived via immunoSEQ multiplex PCR, lists solely in-frame clones and lacks some. The data show 250,000 or so clones, approximately 92% seen once. Source material: peripheral blood. The receptor set was obtained from a middle-aged woman who had recovered from COVID-19. The conserved cysteine and the conserved F or W are not part of the CDR3 here. Fields, in order: clone size, V gene, CDR3 protein. Clone size is given for some rows only: seen once, a few or many times, or a class if the clone is expanded.

many TRBV6-2/TRBV6-3 ASSQTSGYTDTQY
. TRBV9 ASSVTPTGGNNEQF
. TRBV27 ASNTGGTKNIQY
. TRBV5-4 ATTDRDYGYT
. TRBV6-5 ASSGSQGLNQPQH
. TRBV2 ASSDVNFLGSENEKLF
. TRBV2 ASSEQVSYGYT
. TRBV6-5 ATRQLGIYNEQF
. TRBV9 ASSVTSDQETQY
. TRBV2 ASSEPGLAGESYNEQF
. TRBV2 ASIEMMGSSGALNTGELF
. TRBV6-2/TRBV6-3 ASSYRVDRGRLNYGYT
. TRBV7-9 ASPDYDTEAF
. TRBV6-5 ASWKVGGDTEAF
. TRBV6-5 ASSLETGTDIQY
. TRBV5-1 ASSLGPTGTGNTIY
. TRBV24-1 ATSARRGRDTQY
. TRBV19 ASSLTQGRGSAGELF
. TRBV4-1 ASSPTVEYGRSPLH
. TRBV6-4 ASSDTTINYGYT
once TRBV14 ASSPWPPADTQY
. TRBV4-3 ASSQTGGRNTIY
. TRBV6-2/TRBV6-3 ASNPDSPNEKLF
. TRBV6-5 ASTYREVNYEQY
. TRBV6-5 ASSLDTYTEAF
. TRBV7-2 ASSLVPPGTGGGKLF
. TRBV7-6 ASSLGGLGTEAF